This T cell receptor (beta chain) was captured by sequencing in a study of cytomegalovirus exposure and HLA in healthy donors. Study overall: Genotyping of roughly 400 donors showed that about 79% belonged to the Caucasian-associated ancestry cluster. Study-level results: Relative to equally common others, HLA-associated TCR beta chains showed greater clonal expansion in a later analysis. Several of the most significant clusters appeared, in a later analysis, to be linked to common viral pathogens. V- and J-gene trimming in TCR beta was tied to a missense DCLRE1C variant by an analysis performed later.

To note about this clone: Its antigen is not known.

Primers: 60 Vbeta forward and 13 Jbeta reverse. Method: immunoSEQ multiplex PCR; TCRdb's copy keeps in-frame clones and lacks some. This sample yields over 200,000 clones, of which more than 85% are seen a single time; about 1% belongs to the top ten. The CDR3 runs 13 residues. V was shortened by 4 bases and J by 8 bases, with 9 bases between the two germline ends. Per germline, CDR1 WNHNN and CDR2 SYGVQD (reference sequence). This sequence was found in a woman between 18 and 29 years old in good health and CMV-seronegative. Sequenced sample: PBMCs. The rearrangement uses TRBV10-1 and TRBJ1-6, with D uncertain. CDR3 nucleotide sequence: TGCGCCAGCAGTGCGAACACCGATTCACCCCTCCACTTT. Residues: CASSANTDSPLHF.